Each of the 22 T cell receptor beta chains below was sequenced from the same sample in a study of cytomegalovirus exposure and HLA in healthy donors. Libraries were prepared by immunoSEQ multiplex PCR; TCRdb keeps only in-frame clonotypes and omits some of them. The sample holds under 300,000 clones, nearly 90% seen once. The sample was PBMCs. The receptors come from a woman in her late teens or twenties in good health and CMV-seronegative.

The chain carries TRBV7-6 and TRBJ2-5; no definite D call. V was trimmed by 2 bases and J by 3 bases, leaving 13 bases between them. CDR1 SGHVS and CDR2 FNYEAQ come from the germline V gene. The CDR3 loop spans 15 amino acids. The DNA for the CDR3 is TGTGCCAGCAGCTTATTGTTAGAGAGCGAAGAGACCCAGTACTTC. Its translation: CASSLLLESEETQYF.

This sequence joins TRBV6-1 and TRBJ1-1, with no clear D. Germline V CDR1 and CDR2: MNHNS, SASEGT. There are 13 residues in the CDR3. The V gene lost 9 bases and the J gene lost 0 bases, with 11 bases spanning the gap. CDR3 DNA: TGTGCCAGTAACCTGGGCGTGAACACTGAAGCTTTCTTT. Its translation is CASNLGVNTEAFF.

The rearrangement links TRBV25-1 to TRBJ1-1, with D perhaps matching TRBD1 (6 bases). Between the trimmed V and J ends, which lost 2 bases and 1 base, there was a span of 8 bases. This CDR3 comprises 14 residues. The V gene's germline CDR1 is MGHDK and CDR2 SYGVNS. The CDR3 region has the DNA TGTGCCAGCAGTGAACAGGGGCCGAACACTGAAGCTTTCTTT. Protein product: CASSEQGPNTEAFF.

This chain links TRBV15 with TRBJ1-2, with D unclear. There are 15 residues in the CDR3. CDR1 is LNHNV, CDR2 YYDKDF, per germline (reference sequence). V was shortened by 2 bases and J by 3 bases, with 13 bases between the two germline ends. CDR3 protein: CATSRRNGEDYGYTF. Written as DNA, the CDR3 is TGTGCCACCAGCAGAAGGAACGGGGAAGACTATGGCTACACCTTC.

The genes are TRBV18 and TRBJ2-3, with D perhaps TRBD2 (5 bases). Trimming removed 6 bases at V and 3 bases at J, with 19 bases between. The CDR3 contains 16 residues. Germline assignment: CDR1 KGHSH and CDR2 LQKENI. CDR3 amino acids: CASSRELVLSTDTQYF. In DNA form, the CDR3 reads TGTGCCAGCTCCCGGGAACTCGTTCTTTCGACAGATACGCAGTATTTT.

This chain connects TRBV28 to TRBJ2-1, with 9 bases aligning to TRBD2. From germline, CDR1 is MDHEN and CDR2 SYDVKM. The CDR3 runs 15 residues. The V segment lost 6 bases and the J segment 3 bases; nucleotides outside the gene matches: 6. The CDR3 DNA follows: TGTGCCAGCAGCAGGCGGGGGGGCCTCTACAATGAGCAGTTCTTC. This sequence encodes CASSRRGGLYNEQFF.

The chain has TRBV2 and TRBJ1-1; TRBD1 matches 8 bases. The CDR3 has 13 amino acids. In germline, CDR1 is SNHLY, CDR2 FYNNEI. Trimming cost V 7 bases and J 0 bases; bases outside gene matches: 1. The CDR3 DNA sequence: TGTGCCAGCACGACAGGGGTGAACACTGAAGCTTTCTTT. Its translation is CASTTGVNTEAFF.

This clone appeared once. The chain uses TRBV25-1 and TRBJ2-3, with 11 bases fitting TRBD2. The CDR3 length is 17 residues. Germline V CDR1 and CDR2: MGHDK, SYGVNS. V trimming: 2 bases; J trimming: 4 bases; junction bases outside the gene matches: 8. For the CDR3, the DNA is TGTGCCAGCAGTGAAGGTAGCGGGGGGGCACTGTCAGATACGCAGTATTTT. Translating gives CASSEGSGGALSDTQYF.

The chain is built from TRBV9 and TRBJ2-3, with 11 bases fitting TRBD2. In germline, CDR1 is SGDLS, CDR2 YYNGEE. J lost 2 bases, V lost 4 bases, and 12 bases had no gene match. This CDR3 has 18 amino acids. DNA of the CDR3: TGTGCCAGCAGCCCCCGAAGACTAGCGGGGTACTACACAGATACGCAGTATTTT. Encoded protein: CASSPRRLAGYYTDTQYF. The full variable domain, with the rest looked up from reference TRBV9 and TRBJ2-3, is DSGVTQTPKHLITATGQRVTLRCSPRSGDLSVYWYQQSLDQGLQFLIQYYNGEERAKGNILERFSAQQFPDLHSELNLSSLELGDSALYFCASSPRRLAGYYTDTQYFGPGTRLTVL.

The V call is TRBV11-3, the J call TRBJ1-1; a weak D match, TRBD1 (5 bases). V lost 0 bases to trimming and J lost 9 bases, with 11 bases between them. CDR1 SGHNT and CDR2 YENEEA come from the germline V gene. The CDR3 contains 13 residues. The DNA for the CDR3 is TGTGCCAGCAGCTTAGATCCCGCAGGGCAAGCTTTCTTT. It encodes CASSLDPAGQAFF.

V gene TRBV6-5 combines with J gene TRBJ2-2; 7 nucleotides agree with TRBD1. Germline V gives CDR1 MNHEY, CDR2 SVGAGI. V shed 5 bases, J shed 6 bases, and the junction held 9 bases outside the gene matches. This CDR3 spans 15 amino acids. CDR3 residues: CASSPTGVGAGELFF. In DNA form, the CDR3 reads TGTGCCAGCAGTCCTACAGGGGTAGGGGCCGGGGAGCTGTTTTTT.

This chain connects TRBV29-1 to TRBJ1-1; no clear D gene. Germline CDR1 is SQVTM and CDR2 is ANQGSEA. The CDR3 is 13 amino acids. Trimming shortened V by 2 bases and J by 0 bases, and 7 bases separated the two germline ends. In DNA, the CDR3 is TGCAGCGTTGAACCCAACATGAACACTGAAGCTTTCTTT. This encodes CSVEPNMNTEAFF.

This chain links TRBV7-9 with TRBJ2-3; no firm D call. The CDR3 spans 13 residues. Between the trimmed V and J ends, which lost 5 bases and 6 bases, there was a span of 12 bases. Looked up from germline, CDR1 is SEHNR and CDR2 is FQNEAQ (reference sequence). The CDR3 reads CASSTGVSDTQYF. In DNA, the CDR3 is TGTGCCAGCAGCACCGGTGTGTCGGATACGCAGTATTTT. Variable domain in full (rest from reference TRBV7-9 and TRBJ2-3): DTGVSQNPRHKITKRGQNVTFRCDPISEHNRLYWYRQTLGQGPEFLTYFQNEAQLEKSRLLSDRFSAERPKGSFSTLEIQRTEQGDSAMYLCASSTGVSDTQYFGPGTRLTVL.

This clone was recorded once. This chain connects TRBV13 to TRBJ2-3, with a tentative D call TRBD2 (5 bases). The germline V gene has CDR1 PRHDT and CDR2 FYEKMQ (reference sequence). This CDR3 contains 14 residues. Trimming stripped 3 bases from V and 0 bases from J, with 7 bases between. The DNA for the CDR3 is TGTGCCAGCAGCTTTAGCGCTAGCACAGATACGCAGTATTTT. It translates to CASSFSASTDTQYF.

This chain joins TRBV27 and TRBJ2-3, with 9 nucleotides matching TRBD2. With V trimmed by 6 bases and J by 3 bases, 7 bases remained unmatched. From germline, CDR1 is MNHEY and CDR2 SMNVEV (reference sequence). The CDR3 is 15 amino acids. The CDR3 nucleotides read TGTGCCAGCAGGCCGTCGGGACTAGCAACAGATACGCAGTATTTT. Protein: CASRPSGLATDTQYF.

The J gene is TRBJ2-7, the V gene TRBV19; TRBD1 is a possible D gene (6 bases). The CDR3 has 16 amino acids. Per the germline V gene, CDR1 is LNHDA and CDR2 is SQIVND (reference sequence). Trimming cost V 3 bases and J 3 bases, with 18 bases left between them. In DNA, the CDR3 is TGTGCCAGTAGTATGGGATGGGGGACACGGGACTACGAGCAGTACTTC. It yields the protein CASSMGWGTRDYEQYF.

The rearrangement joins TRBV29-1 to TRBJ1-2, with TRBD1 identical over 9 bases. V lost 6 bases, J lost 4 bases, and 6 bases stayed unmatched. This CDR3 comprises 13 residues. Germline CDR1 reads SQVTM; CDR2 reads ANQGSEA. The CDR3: CSVQQGAGYGYTF. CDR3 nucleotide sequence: TGCAGCGTCCAACAGGGGGCAGGCTATGGCTACACCTTC.

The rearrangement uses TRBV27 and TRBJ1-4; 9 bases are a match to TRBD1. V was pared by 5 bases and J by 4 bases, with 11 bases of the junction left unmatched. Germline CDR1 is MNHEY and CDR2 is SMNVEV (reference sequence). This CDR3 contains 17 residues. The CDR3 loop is CASSIGDRAGGNEKLFF. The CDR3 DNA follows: TGTGCCAGCAGTATCGGGGACAGGGCGGGCGGTAATGAAAAACTGTTTTTT.

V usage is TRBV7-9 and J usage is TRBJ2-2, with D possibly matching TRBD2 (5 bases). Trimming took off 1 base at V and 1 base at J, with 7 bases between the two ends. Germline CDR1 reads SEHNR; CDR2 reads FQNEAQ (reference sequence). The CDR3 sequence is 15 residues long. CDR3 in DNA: TGTGCCAGCAGCTTAGTAGCGCTGAACACCGGGGAGCTGTTTTTT. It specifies CASSLVALNTGELFF.

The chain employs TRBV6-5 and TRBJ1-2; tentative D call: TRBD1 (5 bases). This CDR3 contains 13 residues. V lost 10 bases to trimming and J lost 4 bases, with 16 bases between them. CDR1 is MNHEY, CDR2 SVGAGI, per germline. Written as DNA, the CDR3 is TGTGCCACCCTACCCGGGGGGGGCTATGGCTACACCTTC. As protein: CATLPGGGYGYTF.

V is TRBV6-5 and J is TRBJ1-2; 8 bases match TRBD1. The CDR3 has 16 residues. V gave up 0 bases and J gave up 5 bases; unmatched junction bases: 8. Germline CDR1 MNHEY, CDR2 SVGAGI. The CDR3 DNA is TGTGCCAGCAGTTACTCTGGACAGGGCCCCCCGTATGGCTACACCTTC. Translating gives CASSYSGQGPPYGYTF.

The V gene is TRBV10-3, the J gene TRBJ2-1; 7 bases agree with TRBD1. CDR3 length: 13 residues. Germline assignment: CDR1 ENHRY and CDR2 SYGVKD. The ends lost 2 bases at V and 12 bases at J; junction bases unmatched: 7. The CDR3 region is CAISETTGDGQFF. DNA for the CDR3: TGTGCCATCAGTGAGACCACAGGGGATGGGCAGTTCTTC.